A selection of T cell receptor beta chains follows, all from one sample in a study of T cell responses to AZD1222 COVID-19 vaccine. Libraries were prepared by immunoSEQ multiplex PCR; TCRdb keeps only in-frame clonotypes and omits some of them. This table has 80,000 to 130,000 clones, around 90% appearing once. The sequenced sample was peripheral blood, obtained on day 0 of AZD1222 vaccination. These receptors were taken from an adult in good health. CDR3s include the opening cysteine and the closing phenylalanine or tryptophan. A D gene is named only where the DNA matches it firmly. Clone size is stated in some rows and not others, as once, few, many or a class when expanded.

size,V,D,J,CDR3,DNA
few,TRBV12-3/TRBV12-4,NA,TRBJ1-1,CASSLATDTEAFF,TGTGCCAGCAGTTTAGCTACAGACACTGAAGCTTTCTTT
NA,TRBV10-2,NA,TRBJ1-4,CASGRLQFNEKLFF,TGCGCCAGCGGAAGATTACAGTTTAATGAAAAACTGTTTTTT
NA,TRBV7-9,TRBD1,TRBJ2-1,CASSGTGNEQFF,TGTGCCAGCAGCGGGACAGGAAATGAGCAGTTCTTC
NA,TRBV18,TRBD1,TRBJ2-2,CASSPRQGSTGELFF,TGTGCCAGCTCACCGAGACAGGGGTCGACCGGGGAGCTGTTTTTT
NA,TRBV6-5,NA,TRBJ1-1,CASRFRSWTAFF,TGTGCCAGCAGGTTTAGATCTTGGACGGCTTTCTTT
NA,TRBV3-1/TRBV3-2,NA,TRBJ1-5,CASSQDGHQPQHF,TGTGCCAGCAGCCAAGACGGACATCAGCCCCAGCATTTT
few,TRBV2,TRBD2,TRBJ2-7,CASSEEGRAYEQYF,TGTGCCAGCAGTGAAGAAGGGAGGGCCTACGAGCAGTACTTC
once,TRBV27,TRBD2,TRBJ2-3,CASSLGGRARDTQYF,TGTGCCAGCAGTTTAGGCGGGAGGGCCAGAGATACGCAGTATTTT
NA,TRBV20-1,TRBD2,TRBJ2-5,CSASLREGLQETQYF,TGCAGTGCTAGTCTCCGGGAGGGCCTTCAAGAGACCCAGTACTTC
NA,TRBV7-9,NA,TRBJ2-3,CASSLAYTQYF,TGTGCCAGCAGCTTAGCCTATACGCAGTATTTT
NA,TRBV5-1,NA,TRBJ1-4,CASSLGATNEKLFF,TGCGCCAGCAGCTTAGGTGCAACTAATGAAAAACTGTTTTTT
NA,TRBV10-3,NA,TRBJ2-7,CAISQVVGGGSEQYF,TGTGCCATCAGCCAGGTCGTGGGAGGGGGATCCGAGCAGTACTTC
NA,TRBV5-4,NA,TRBJ1-1,CASSLGGVTEAFF,TGTGCCAGCAGCTTGGGGGGGGTTACTGAAGCTTTCTTT
NA,TRBV5-4,NA,TRBJ2-6,CASSPIPSGANVLTF,TGTGCCAGCAGCCCCATCCCTTCTGGGGCCAACGTCCTGACTTTC
NA,TRBV19,TRBD1,TRBJ1-4,CASTVQGGSEKLFF,TGTGCCAGTACCGTACAGGGGGGTAGTGAAAAACTGTTTTTT
NA,TRBV3-1/TRBV3-2,TRBD2,TRBJ2-1,CASSQELAGYNEQFF,TGTGCCAGCAGCCAAGAACTAGCGGGATACAATGAGCAGTTCTTC
NA,TRBV19,TRBD2,TRBJ2-2,CAPAGRGGVFGELFF,TGTGCCCCCGCGGGTCGGGGGGGAGTTTTCGGGGAGCTGTTTTTT
NA,TRBV7-9,NA,TRBJ1-2,CASSSQGMGQSGYTF,TGTGCCAGCAGCTCCCAGGGGATGGGCCAGAGTGGCTACACCTTC
NA,TRBV10-3,TRBD1,TRBJ1-3,CAISEGQGAGNTIYF,TGTGCCATCAGCGAGGGACAGGGGGCGGGAAACACCATATATTTT
NA,TRBV2,TRBD2,TRBJ2-5,CASSPRLAGGPSSETQYF,TGTGCCAGCAGTCCTCGACTAGCGGGAGGACCCTCCTCGGAGACCCAGTACTTC
once,TRBV25-1,TRBD1,TRBJ1-6,CASSETGTTRSPLHF,TGTGCCAGCAGTGAGACAGGGACTACGCGTTCACCCCTCCACTTT
few,TRBV10-2,TRBD2,TRBJ2-5,CASKQAGTETQYF,TGCGCCAGCAAACAAGCGGGAACGGAGACCCAGTACTTC
few,TRBV4-1,NA,TRBJ2-1,CASSQEGGGSEQFF,TGCGCCAGCAGCCAAGAGGGGGGCGGGTCGGAGCAGTTCTTC
NA,TRBV24-1,NA,TRBJ1-1,CATSDLRGCAFF,TGTGCCACCAGTGATCTACGGGGGTGCGCTTTCTTT
NA,TRBV24-1,NA,TRBJ1-2,CVTSDPGRNYGYTF,TGTGTCACCAGTGACCCTGGACGGAACTATGGCTACACCTTC
NA,TRBV6-4,TRBD1,TRBJ1-5,CASSRDRDPNQPQHF,TGTGCCAGCAGCCGGGACAGGGACCCGAATCAGCCCCAGCATTTT
NA,TRBV7-3,NA,TRBJ2-7,CASSLGRASSYEQYF,TGTGCCAGCAGCTTAGGCAGGGCGAGCTCCTACGAGCAGTACTTC
NA,TRBV6-4,NA,TRBJ2-7,CARVSYEQYF,TGTGCTAGGGTTTCCTACGAGCAGTACTTC
NA,TRBV9,TRBD1,TRBJ1-2,CASSVGQGAFGYTF,TGTGCCAGCAGCGTGGGACAGGGAGCGTTTGGCTACACCTTC
few,TRBV5-1,NA,TRBJ2-5,CASTVRETQYF,TGCGCCAGCACCGTACGAGAGACCCAGTACTTC
NA,TRBV7-9,TRBD1,TRBJ2-5,CASSQRQLAPMRGTGAQYF,TGTGCCAGCAGCCAAAGACAGCTCGCCCCGATGAGGGGGACAGGGGCCCAGTACTTC
NA,TRBV18,NA,TRBJ1-2,CASSPRVEGANYGYTF,TGTGCCAGCTCACCACGGGTTGAAGGGGCCAACTATGGCTACACCTTC
NA,TRBV3-1/TRBV3-2,TRBD1,TRBJ1-2,CASSQDRTGAYGYTF,TGTGCCAGCAGCCAAGACCGGACAGGTGCCTATGGCTACACCTTC
NA,TRBV11-2,TRBD1,TRBJ2-7,CASSSGPGQFYEQYF,TGTGCCAGCAGCTCAGGACCGGGACAGTTCTACGAGCAGTACTTC
few,TRBV9,TRBD2,TRBJ2-5,CASSVGRGGQETQYF,TGTGCCAGCAGCGTAGGGCGGGGGGGCCAAGAGACCCAGTACTTC
NA,TRBV20-1,NA,TRBJ1-2,CSARVGRGYTF,TGCAGTGCTAGAGTTGGGCGTGGCTACACCTTC
few,TRBV19,NA,TRBJ1-6,CASSDRQNWTPLHF,TGTGCCAGTAGTGACAGACAGAATTGGACACCCCTCCACTTT
NA,TRBV6-5,NA,TRBJ1-1,CASSGAWNTEAFF,TGTGCCAGCAGCGGAGCTTGGAACACTGAAGCTTTCTTT
NA,TRBV30,TRBD1,TRBJ1-2,CAWNRGTRGTGTF,TGTGCCTGGAATAGGGGGACCAGGGGGACAGGCACCTTC
NA,TRBV7-9,NA,TRBJ2-7,CASSRGGSGPYEQYF,TGTGCCAGCAGTCGTGGGGGTAGCGGCCCCTACGAGCAGTACTTC